One and the same sample provided the 31 T cell receptor beta chains below, sequenced in a study of blood T cell repertoires in COVID-19. TCRdb's copy holds only in-frame clones and misses some; the assay was immunoSEQ multiplex PCR. The table records around 200,000 clones, 86% of them present only once. Specimen: PBMCs or T cells enriched from blood (not recorded which). Receptors were obtained from a middle-aged man with acute COVID-19.

The J gene is TRBJ2-1, the V gene TRBV24-1; TRBD2 is a possible D gene (6 bases). V lost 1 base to trimming and J lost 8 bases, with 11 bases between them. Germline values: CDR1 KGHDR, CDR2 SFDVKD. CDR3 length: 14 residues. The CDR3 loop reads CATSDLAGWDEQFF. CDR3 in DNA: TGTGCCACCAGTGATTTAGCGGGCTGGGATGAGCAGTTCTTC.

DNA for the CDR3: TGTGCCAGCAGCGCGACTAGCGAGGTGACAGATACGCAGTATTTT. This codes for CASSATSEVTDTQYF. This chain uses TRBV7-2 with TRBJ2-3, with 8 bases aligning to TRBD2. The junction had 7 bases not matched to a gene; V was cut back by 5 bases and J by 3 bases. This CDR3 has 15 amino acids. CDR1 is SGHTA, CDR2 FQGNSA, per germline.

The sample holds one count of this clone. The V gene is TRBV7-3, the J gene TRBJ1-2, with D possibly being TRBD1 (5 bases). The CDR3 length is 15 residues. The V gene's germline CDR1 is SGHTA and CDR2 FQGTGA. The V gene lost 4 bases and the J gene lost 2 bases, with 14 bases spanning the gap. For the CDR3, the DNA is TGTGCCAGCAGCTATGATACAGGCCCCAACTATGGCTACACCTTC. Protein sequence: CASSYDTGPNYGYTF. Filled out from reference TRBV7-3 and TRBJ1-2, the complete variable domain reads GAGVSQTPSNKVTEKGKYVELRCDPISGHTALYWYRQSLGQGPEFLIYFQGTGAADDSGLPNDRFFAVRPEGSVSTLKIQRTERGDSAVYLCASSYDTGPNYGYTFGSGTRLTVV.

The table lists this clone with a few counts. The rearrangement uses TRBV6-5 and TRBJ2-7; D not resolved. Per the germline V gene, CDR1 is MNHEY and CDR2 is SVGAGI. The CDR3 covers 13 residues. V lost 2 bases and J lost 2, with 7 bases in between. The CDR3 coding sequence is TGTGCCAGCAGTTACGCGCCTACCTACGAGCAGTACTTC. Amino acids: CASSYAPTYEQYF.

The chain carries TRBV29-1 and TRBJ2-2; the D is unclear. This CDR3 comprises 8 residues. Germline V gene data show CDR1 as SQVTM and CDR2 as ANQGSEA. Trimming left V 7 bases short and J 11 bases short, with 5 bases between. This chain's CDR3 is CSASELFF. The CDR3 DNA sequence: TGCAGCGCGTCTGAGCTGTTTTTT.

This clone was detected a few times. The J gene is TRBJ2-7, the V gene TRBV27; D may be TRBD2 (5 bases). The CDR3 covers 14 residues. Trimming removed 6 bases at V and 12 bases at J, with 24 bases between. CDR1 and CDR2 (germline): MNHEY, SMNVEV (reference sequence). CDR3 protein: CASSRDSDWSMPYF. Written as DNA, the CDR3 is TGTGCCAGCAGCCGGGATTCCGACTGGTCGATGCCGTACTTC.

The gene calls are TRBV18 and TRBJ1-3; 10 nucleotides match TRBD1. The CDR3 is 19 residues long. The ends lost 1 base at V and 3 bases at J; junction bases unmatched: 12. The germline gives CDR1 KGHSH, CDR2 LQKENI. The CDR3: CASSPRPDRGKTGGNTIYF. CDR3 coding DNA: TGTGCCAGCTCACCACGTCCGGACAGGGGGAAAACTGGTGGAAACACCATATATTTT. The full variable domain, in which reference TRBV18 and TRBJ1-3 provide the parts outside the CDR3, is NAGVMQNPRHLVRRRGQEARLRCSPMKGHSHVYWYRQLPEEGLKFMVYLQKENIIDESGMPKERFSAEFPKEGPSILRIQQVVRGDSAAYFCASSPRPDRGKTGGNTIYFGEGSWLTVV.

V and J are TRBV7-2 and TRBJ2-7, with 8 bases that match TRBD2. The ends lost 2 bases at V and 4 bases at J; junction bases unmatched: 7. Germline loops: CDR1 SGHTA, CDR2 FQGNSA. The CDR3 sequence is 15 residues long. CDR3 amino acids: CASSLSGSGLYEQYF. Here the CDR3 DNA reads TGTGCCAGCAGCTTAAGCGGGAGTGGCCTTTACGAGCAGTACTTC. The full variable domain, rest sourced from reference TRBV7-2 and TRBJ2-7, is GAGVSQSPSNKVTEKGKDVELRCDPISGHTALYWYRQSLGQGLEFLIYFQGNSAPDKSGLPSDRFSAERTGGSVSTLTIQRTQQEDSAVYLCASSLSGSGLYEQYFGPGTRLTVT.

This chain links TRBV28 with TRBJ2-7, with 7 bases identical to TRBD1. After removal of 4 bases from V and 5 bases from J, the junction contained 5 bases not matched to a gene. CDR1 and CDR2 from the germline V gene are MDHEN and SYDVKM. The CDR3 contains 13 residues. CDR3 sequence reads: CASSSTGTHEQYF. In DNA form, the CDR3 reads TGTGCCAGCAGTTCGACAGGGACCCACGAGCAGTACTTC.

The rearrangement links TRBV5-1 to TRBJ2-1; TRBD2 agrees at 7 bases. In germline, CDR1 is SGHRS, CDR2 YFSETQ. This CDR3 spans 15 amino acids. V lost 1 base and J lost 4; bases outside the gene matches: 5. CDR3 protein: CASSLLSGEYNEQFF. As DNA, the CDR3 is TGCGCCAGCAGCTTGCTGAGCGGGGAGTACAATGAGCAGTTCTTC.

CDR3 nucleotide sequence: TGTGCCAGCAGCCAGGGACAGGGAGGCGAAGCTTTCTTT. Its translation: CASSQGQGGEAFF. The chain links TRBV6-6 to TRBJ1-1; 9 bases match TRBD1. J gave up 8 bases and V 6 bases, and 7 bases lay outside the gene matches. The germline V gene has CDR1 MNHNY and CDR2 SVGAGI (reference sequence). The CDR3 contains 13 residues.

The J gene is TRBJ2-2, the V gene TRBV9; TRBD2 matches at 12 bases. V shed 3 bases and J 6 bases; nucleotides not matched to a gene: 6. CDR1 is SGDLS, CDR2 YYNGEE, per germline. The CDR3 totals 16 residues. The CDR3 sequence: CASSDRLAGAAGELFF. In DNA, the CDR3 is TGTGCCAGCAGCGATCGACTAGCGGGAGCCGCCGGGGAGCTGTTTTTT.

This rearrangement joins TRBV18 to TRBJ2-1, with D tentatively TRBD1 (6 bases). This CDR3 has 15 amino acids. V was clipped by 2 bases and J by 2 bases, with 10 bases between them. The V gene's germline CDR1 is KGHSH and CDR2 LQKENI. CDR3 nucleotide sequence: TGTGCCAGCTCACCAAATCAGGGGCCCTACAATGAGCAGTTCTTC. Translated: CASSPNQGPYNEQFF. The whole variable domain, filled in from reference TRBV18 and TRBJ2-1, reads NAGVMQNPRHLVRRRGQEARLRCSPMKGHSHVYWYRQLPEEGLKFMVYLQKENIIDESGMPKERFSAEFPKEGPSILRIQQVVRGDSAAYFCASSPNQGPYNEQFFGPGTRLTVL.

The V gene is TRBV11-2, the J gene TRBJ2-1, with no clear D. CDR3 size: 12 residues. CDR1 SGHAT and CDR2 FQNNGV come from the germline V gene. Trimming left V 1 base short and J 10 bases short, with 8 bases between. DNA for the CDR3: TGTGCCAGCAGCTTAGCATCACTGGAGCAGTTCTTC. Translation: CASSLASLEQFF.

The chain links TRBV5-4 to TRBJ2-7; 7 positions match TRBD1. Germline V gives CDR1 SGHNT, CDR2 YYREEE (reference sequence). CDR3 length: 13 residues. Trimming removed 0 bases from V and 5 bases from J; junction bases left unmatched: 2. The CDR3: CASSLGQGNEQYF. The CDR3 DNA sequence: TGTGCCAGCAGCTTGGGACAGGGTAACGAGCAGTACTTC.

This clone is a singleton in its sample. The chain is built from TRBV28 and TRBJ1-3; D unclear. The germline V and J ends were trimmed by 6 bases and 5 bases, with 26 bases remaining between them. Looked up from germline, CDR1 is MDHEN and CDR2 is SYDVKM. The CDR3 spans 18 residues. CDR3 bases: TGTGCCAGCAGACCCACTGTACTGGATACCGGGGTGAGAAACACCATATATTTT. Amino acids: CASRPTVLDTGVRNTIYF. Full variable domain (outside the CDR3, taken from reference TRBV28 and TRBJ1-3): DVKVTQSSRYLVKRTGEKVFLECVQDMDHENMFWYRQDPGLGLRLIYFSYDVKMKEKGDIPEGYSVSREKKERFSLILESASTNQTSMYLCASRPTVLDTGVRNTIYFGEGSWLTVV.

This clone was found a few times. The rearrangement links TRBV7-8 to TRBJ2-1; the match to TRBD2 covers 9 bases. The germline V gene encodes CDR1 SGHVS and CDR2 FQNEAQ. CDR3 size: 16 residues. With V trimmed by 5 bases and J by 10 bases, 15 bases remained unmatched. DNA for the CDR3: TGTGCCAGCAGCCCCCGGGACCCGGGACTAGCAGACGAGCAGTTCTTC. It encodes CASSPRDPGLADEQFF.

This clone showed up just a few times. This sequence joins TRBV6-6 and TRBJ1-1; 8 bases agree with TRBD1. V was clipped by 2 bases and J by 11 bases; unmatched bases: 13. CDR3 length: 15 amino acids. Germline-derived CDR1 and CDR2 are MNHNY and SVGAGI (reference sequence). The DNA for the CDR3 is TGTGCCAGCAGTTACCCCCCGGGGCAGGGGGCGGGTGCTTTCTTT. Its translation: CASSYPPGQGAGAFF.

The chain recombines TRBV6-8 with TRBJ2-2; D gene uncertain. Germline V gene sequence: CDR1 MNHGY, CDR2 SAAAGT. Trimming cost V 5 bases and J 1 base, with 8 bases left between them. This CDR3 region has 14 residues. This CDR3 is CASSRYRNTGELFF. Written as DNA, the CDR3 is TGTGCCAGCAGTCGATACAGGAACACCGGGGAGCTGTTTTTT.

About this clone itself: Mismatch with germline at one junction end may stem from a read error. The V call is TRBV5-1, the J call TRBJ2-5; TRBD2 matches 7 bases. The V gene's germline CDR1 is SGHRS and CDR2 YFSETQ. This CDR3 is built from 16 residues. CDR3: CASNLSGGRAGETQYF. DNA for the CDR3: TGCGCCAGCAACTTGTCGGGAGGCAGGGCAGGGGAGACCCAGTACTTC.

This chain uses TRBV5-1 with TRBJ2-3; possibly TRBD2 for D (6 bases). Per the germline V gene, CDR1 is SGHRS and CDR2 is YFSETQ. The CDR3 extends over 16 amino acids. V lost 7 bases, J lost 2 bases, and 20 bases lay in between. The CDR3 nucleotides are TGCGCCAGCGGAAAGGGACTGTCAACGTACACAGATACGCAGTATTTT. It translates to CASGKGLSTYTDTQYF.

V gene TRBV7-9 combines with J gene TRBJ2-1; the D gene is possibly TRBD1 (6 bases). Germline CDR1 reads SEHNR; CDR2 reads FQNEAQ (reference sequence). CDR3 length: 15 residues. Trimming removed 2 bases from V and 7 bases from J, with 15 bases in between. The CDR3, as DNA: TGTGCCAGCAGCTTAAGGGGGACAAAAGGAAATGAGCAGTTCTTC. Translating it yields CASSLRGTKGNEQFF.

For this clone: Other nucleotide sequences in the sample specify the same CDR3. The chain is built from TRBV27 and TRBJ1-2; no clear D gene. This CDR3 has 11 amino acids. With 7 bases removed from V and 8 bases from J, the gap between germline ends came to 11 bases. Germline CDR1 is MNHEY and CDR2 is SMNVEV (reference sequence). The CDR3 DNA sequence: TGTGCCAGCAAGATAGCCCGAGGCTACACCTTC. Its translation is CASKIARGYTF.

This chain joins TRBV5-6 and TRBJ2-3; D possibly corresponds to TRBD2 (6 bases). The V gene lost 0 bases and the J gene lost 5 bases, with 19 bases spanning the gap. This CDR3 is built from 17 residues. Per germline, CDR1 SGHDT and CDR2 YYEEEE. DNA for the CDR3: TGTGCCAGCAGCTTGGTCGGGGGACTTTCTCGGGGAGATACGCAGTATTTT. Protein product: CASSLVGGLSRGDTQYF.

This chain's CDR3 is CSVVEQGDDYGYTF. CDR3 nucleotide sequence: TGCAGCGTTGTAGAACAGGGGGATGACTATGGCTACACCTTC. The rearrangement uses TRBV29-1 and TRBJ1-2, with 8 positions matching TRBD1. Unmatched junction bases numbered 7, after V lost 4 bases and J lost 3 bases. The CDR3 has 14 amino acids. The germline CDR1 and CDR2 sequences are SQVTM and ANQGSEA.

This chain uses TRBV12-3 or TRBV12-4 with TRBJ1-5, with 11 bases that match TRBD1. CDR3 size: 13 residues. J lost 7 bases, V lost 5 bases, and 1 base had no gene match. This CDR3 is CASSRTGGQPQHF. The CDR3 DNA reads as TGTGCCAGCAGTCGGACAGGGGGCCAGCCCCAGCATTTT.

The V gene is TRBV23-1, the J gene TRBJ1-3, with a weak D call TRBD1 (5 bases). TRBV23-1 is an ORF, with its function uncertain. The CDR3 sequence is 14 residues long. Trimming took 2 bases from V and 2 from J, leaving 7 bases between them. The CDR3 DNA reads TGCGCCAGCAGTCAAGGGGCAGCTGGAAACACCATATATTTT. Its translation: CASSQGAAGNTIYF.

The rearrangement uses TRBV7-9 and TRBJ2-6, with TRBD1 as a possible D gene (6 bases). CDR1 and CDR2 (germline): SEHNR, FQNEAQ (reference sequence). The V end lost 1 base, the J end lost 4 bases, and 14 bases lay between the germline ends. This CDR3 has 17 amino acids. CDR3 nucleotides: TGTGCCAGCAGCTTAGTACAGGGCTTCTTCGGGGCCAACGTCCTGACTTTC. This translates into CASSLVQGFFGANVLTF.

This clone was recorded a few times. This rearrangement joins TRBV29-1 to TRBJ2-1, with D possibly being TRBD2 (6 bases). The germline gives CDR1 SQVTM, CDR2 ANQGSEA. This CDR3 is 14 amino acids long. The V end lost 7 bases, the J end lost 0 bases, and 13 bases lay between the germline ends. DNA for the CDR3: TGCAGCGCACAAGGGAGGAGCTCCTACAATGAGCAGTTCTTC. It specifies CSAQGRSSYNEQFF.

The gene calls are TRBV9 and TRBJ1-2; 7 nucleotides line up with TRBD1. The CDR3 sequence is 15 residues long. The V gene's germline CDR1 is SGDLS and CDR2 YYNGEE. V was pared by 4 bases and J by 4 bases, with 10 bases of the junction left unmatched. The CDR3 nucleotides read TGTGCCAGCAGCACCAACACCGGGACAGTCTATGGCTACACCTTC. It translates to CASSTNTGTVYGYTF.

J is TRBJ2-2 and V is TRBV15; D not resolved. This CDR3 region has 14 residues. Trimming pared 6 bases from V and 3 bases from J, leaving 11 bases between. The V gene's germline CDR1 is LNHNV and CDR2 YYDKDF (reference sequence). The CDR3: CATRNYTHTGELFF. The CDR3 DNA is TGTGCCACCAGGAACTATACTCACACCGGGGAGCTGTTTTTT.